This paragraph covers one TCR beta chain sequence. This clonotype was counted only a few times. The specificity of this receptor is unknown. No base quality information exists; no much larger clone differs at one position. From its cysteine to its phenylalanine, the CDR3 spans 16 amino acids. CDR3 DNA is the only sequence kept; it has 48 bases, read in frame from the first base. Germline trimming amounts to 1 base on V and 8 bases on J, with 11 as the count of junction bases outside the gene matches. CDR1 and CDR2, per the germline V gene (reference sequence), are DFQATT and SNEGSKA. The sample belongs to a study of identical twins (dated by TCRdb to 2015 to 2016). Describing the broader study: TCR alpha and beta repertoires from monozygotic twins, unrelated adults of various ages and cord blood were deep-sequenced to test whether fetal clonotypes persist. To rule out contamination, the twin experiments were replicated at different times with different library preparation protocols. Overall study results and their limits: Out-of-frame TCR alpha sharing in monozygotic twins was systematically underestimated by recombination models, whereas sharing between unrelated individuals was in agreement with the recombination models. Abundant cord blood beta clonotypes had fewer insertions, young adult naive repertoires showed a similar but weaker trend, and memory repertoires showed no such trend. A weaker excess of twin sharing was found in beta out-of-frame sequences because the signal-to-noise ratio was lowered by fewer shared sequences. Zero-insertion analyses could be partly confounded by invariant T cells such as MAIT and iNKT, although diverse VJ usage argued against such confounding for most clonotypes. Conclusions relied on cross-sectional statistical analysis, since the same donors could not be followed over many years. Compared with coincidental sharing between unrelated individuals, out-of-frame TCR alpha sequences shared between twins showed an excess of sequences with low generation probability.

Every donor was a healthy Caucasian. Three pairs of female monozygotic twins, all aged 18 to 29 years, were included in the twin cohort. The RNA used for TCR libraries was isolated from peripheral blood mononuclear cells. Library preparation used 5' RACE. The sample was run on an Illumina HiSeq 2000. Template switching added a universal primer binding site, and the final cDNA carried a unique molecular identifier that allowed TCR cDNA molecules to be counted accurately. First-strand cDNA for TCR alpha and beta chains was synthesized from specific primers in the conserved constant-segment region. To control for contamination, every cDNA library was double barcoded, receiving both a SMART-Mk sample barcode and Illumina barcodes. TruSeq adapter sequences along with Illumina sample barcodes were introduced in two successive PCR steps. Sequencing of the TCR alpha and beta cDNA libraries was done on the Illumina HiSeq platform using custom primers. The authors' analysis ran thus. MiGEC processed the raw reads to extract unique molecular identifiers, while MiXCR was used to determine the CDR3 positions. Recombination models were inferred per individual with the repgenHMM and IGoR tools using an EM algorithm. Shared clonotypes were analyzed with the tcR package in R, and sharing was normalized by the product of cloneset sizes. To study raw recombination without the effects of thymic and clonal selection, out-of-frame nonproductive sequences were analyzed. TCRdb reanalyzed the raw reads on its own, using fastp at Q25 for trimming and MiXCR for clone calling, and kept in-frame beta chains. One record per CDR3 amino acid sequence lists the most common genes and DNA. The V and J calls follow TCRdb's processing rather than the paper's. This sample is represented by 550,000 to 800,000 distinct CDR3 sequences; roughly 6.6% of them were singletons. The leading ten clones occupy roughly 1.6% of the sample.

This sample also belongs to another study, concerning yellow fever vaccine responses in identical twins. Per the second study: According to the authors, the vaccine-induced T cell response in identical twins seemed to be partly convergent and partly specific to each individual. In identical twins, the study followed T cell clones that responded to the vaccine with precision.

The sample was PBMCs. The rearrangement joined TRBV20-1 to TRBJ2-1, and 10 junction bases match TRBD2. The receptor was derived from a woman under 30 in good health. This receptor carries the CDR3 CSARVISVAGGYEQFF. The DNA sequence is as follows: TGCAGTGCTAGAGTAATATCGGTAGCGGGAGGCTATGAGCAGTTCTTC.